The T cell receptor (beta chain) described here comes from a study of cytomegalovirus exposure and HLA in healthy donors. For this clone: Its antigen is currently unknown.

Study results and limitations: Being indistinguishable, some V segments were excluded, TRBV6-2 and TRBV6-3 among them. In terms of immune exposure information, only CMV serostatus was available.

V lost 4 bases to trimming and J lost 5 bases, with 15 bases between them. The CDR3 totals 15 residues. With 60 Vbeta and 13 Jbeta primers, the PCR was carried out. Sequencing used immunoSEQ multiplex PCR; TCRdb keeps in-frame clones, though not all of them. The data contain about 140,000 clones, over 75% of them singletons. This sequence originates from a woman aged 40 to 49 in good health and CMV-seronegative. The specimen was PBMCs. The chain joins TRBV23-1 to TRBJ1-5; D is uncertain. TRBV23-1 is an ORF for which the function is uncertain. Here the CDR3 reads CASSRRPGLHQPQHF. The CDR3 DNA is TGCGCCAGCAGTCGTAGGCCGGGATTACATCAGCCCCAGCATTTT.